There are a few counts of the clone carrying this T cell receptor (beta chain). Its antigen is as yet unknown. Germline V CDR1 and CDR2: SEHNR, FQNEAQ (reference sequence). V shed 5 bases and J shed 1 base, with 18 bases lying between them. The CDR3 spans 16 residues. These data come from a study of T cell responses to AZD1222 COVID-19 vaccine. The study's findings and limits: Mostly white British, mostly female donors; authors suggested clonal diversity may be underestimated. Regions 160-218 and 743-854 dominated among vaccine-associated CD4 TCRs spanning spike. Elevations in Spike-specific TCR breadth and depth followed administration of two AZD1222 doses.

The analysis combined second doses at about 4 or about 12 weeks. Clones were read by immunoSEQ multiplex PCR, and TCRdb kept only the in-frame ones, dropping some. The sample lists 150,000 to 200,000 clones, about 88% seen once, with 26% in the top ten. The chain combines TRBV7-9 with TRBJ2-7; no clear D. The source of this sequence is an adult who received the AZD1222 COVID-19 vaccine. The material sequenced was peripheral blood, taken 28 days after the second AZD1222 dose. Here the CDR3 reads CASSPTRGGGSYEQYF. The CDR3 nucleotides read TGTGCCAGCAGCCCCACCCGAGGTGGCGGATCCTACGAGCAGTACTTC.